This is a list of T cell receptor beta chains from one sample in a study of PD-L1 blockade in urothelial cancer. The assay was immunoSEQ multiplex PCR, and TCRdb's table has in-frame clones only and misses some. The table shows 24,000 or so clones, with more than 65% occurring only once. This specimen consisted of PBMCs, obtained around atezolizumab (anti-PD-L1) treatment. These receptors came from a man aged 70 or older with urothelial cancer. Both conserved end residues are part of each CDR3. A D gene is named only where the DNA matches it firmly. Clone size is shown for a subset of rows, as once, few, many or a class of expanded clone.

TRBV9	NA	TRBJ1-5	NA	CASSVDGGPSQPQHF	TGTGCCAGCAGCGTAGATGGAGGTCCCTCTCAGCCCCAGCATTTT
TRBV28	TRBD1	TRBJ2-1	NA	CASSSPGTGDEQFF	TGTGCCAGCAGTTCACCCGGGACAGGGGATGAGCAGTTCTTC
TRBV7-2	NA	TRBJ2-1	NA	CASSLTTTATYNEQFF	TGTGCCAGCAGTCTTACTACGACAGCGACCTACAATGAGCAGTTCTTC
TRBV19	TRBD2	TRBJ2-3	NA	CASSPIGTSGSPRNTQYF	TGTGCCAGTAGCCCTATTGGGACTAGCGGGAGTCCCCGAAATACGCAGTATTTT
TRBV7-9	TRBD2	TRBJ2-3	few	CASLAGDGADTQYF	TGTGCCAGCTTAGCGGGAGATGGGGCAGATACGCAGTATTTT
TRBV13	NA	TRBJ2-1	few	CASNFERGNEQFF	TGTGCCAGCAACTTTGAGAGGGGGAATGAGCAGTTCTTC
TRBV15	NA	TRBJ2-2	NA	CATSVSPAANTGELFF	TGTGCCACCAGCGTATCTCCAGCGGCGAACACCGGGGAGCTGTTTTTT
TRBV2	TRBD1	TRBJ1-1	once	CASSEGIRGSTEAFF	TGTGCCAGCAGTGAAGGTATCAGGGGGAGCACTGAAGCTTTCTTT
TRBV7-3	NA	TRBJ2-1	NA	CASSLSQYNEQFF	TGTGCCAGCAGCTTAAGCCAGTACAATGAGCAGTTCTTC
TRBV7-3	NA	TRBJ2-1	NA	CASSPLSYNEQFF	TGTGCCAGCAGCCCTTTATCCTACAATGAGCAGTTCTTC
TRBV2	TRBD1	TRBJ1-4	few	CASSEGGQINEKLFF	TGTGCCAGCAGTGAGGGGGGACAGATAAATGAAAAACTGTTTTTT
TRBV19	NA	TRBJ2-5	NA	CASSQGPYQETQYF	TGTGCCAGTTCCCAGGGCCCGTACCAAGAGACCCAGTACTTC
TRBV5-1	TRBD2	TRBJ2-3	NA	CASSLAGRSTDTQYF	TGCGCCAGCAGCTTAGCGGGACGTAGCACAGATACGCAGTATTTT
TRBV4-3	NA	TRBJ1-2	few	CASSQVEGIYGYTF	TGCGCCAGCAGCCAAGTCGAGGGTATTTATGGCTACACCTTC
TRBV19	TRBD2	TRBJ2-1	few	CASTPAGKRETGEQFF	TGTGCCAGTACTCCGGCCGGAAAGCGGGAGACGGGTGAGCAGTTCTTC
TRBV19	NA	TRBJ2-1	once	CASSMIGGGLGYNEQFF	TGTGCCAGTAGTATGATAGGGGGTGGCTTGGGGTACAATGAGCAGTTCTTC
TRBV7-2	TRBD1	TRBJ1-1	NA	CASSLGGQADAFF	TGTGCCAGCAGCTTAGGGGGACAGGCGGATGCTTTCTTT
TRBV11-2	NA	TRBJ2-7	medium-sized	CASSLRGLYEQYF	TGTGCCAGCAGCTTAAGGGGATTATACGAGCAGTACTTC
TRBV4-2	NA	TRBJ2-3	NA	CASSQDVGGAFSTDTQYF	TGTGCCAGCAGCCAAGATGTGGGGGGGGCTTTTAGCACAGATACGCAGTATTTT
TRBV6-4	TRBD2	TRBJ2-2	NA	CASSYTSGANTGELFF	TGTGCCAGCAGTTACACTAGCGGAGCGAACACCGGGGAGCTGTTTTTT
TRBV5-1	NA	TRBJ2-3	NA	CASCKYIADRPDTQYF	TGCGCCAGCTGCAAATACATAGCCGACCGCCCAGATACGCAGTATTTT
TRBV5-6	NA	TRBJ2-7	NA	CASSLLRRDEQYF	TGTGCCAGCAGCTTGCTTAGGAGGGACGAGCAGTACTTC
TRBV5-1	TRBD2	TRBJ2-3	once	CASSPGTSGRRTDTQYF	TGCGCCAGCAGCCCCGGGACTAGCGGGAGGCGCACAGATACGCAGTATTTT
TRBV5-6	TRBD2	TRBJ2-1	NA	CASSLGTSGGYEQFF	TGTGCCAGCAGCTTGGGGACTAGCGGAGGCTACGAGCAGTTCTTC
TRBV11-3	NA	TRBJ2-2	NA	CASSRTSGGLGTGELFF	TGTGCCAGCAGCCGGACGTCGGGGGGCTTGGGCACCGGGGAGCTGTTTTTT
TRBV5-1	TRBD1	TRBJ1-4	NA	CASSLDRASNEKLFF	TGCGCCAGCAGCTTAGACAGGGCAAGTAATGAAAAACTGTTTTTT
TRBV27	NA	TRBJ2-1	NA	CASSSWARVEQFF	TGTGCCAGCAGTTCATGGGCCAGGGTTGAGCAGTTCTTC